The T cell receptor beta chain under discussion was sequenced for a study of T cells in Graves' hyperthyroidism and ophthalmopathy. Turning to the study itself: Upon initial diagnosis and before any treatment, peripheral blood was collected. Study results and caveats: Most clonotypes expanded in the thyroid (above 0.001) were also present in blood.

Using RNA transcripts as the source, TCR beta CDR3 regions were amplified. An initial round of RT-PCR targeting the TCR CDR3 relied on the HTBI primer set. One entry per CDR3 protein results from TCRdb running MiXCR on the multiplex PCR reads. The profile covers 250,000 to 350,000 distinct CDR3 sequences, with approximately 21% appearing a single time and about 60% taken by the ten largest. To note about this clonotype: Its target is unknown.

Trimming took 5 bases from V and 3 from J, leaving 9 bases between them. Germline assignment: CDR1 SGHVS and CDR2 FNYEAQ. There are 13 residues in the CDR3. This clonotype originated in a man in his thirties or forties with Graves' ophthalmopathy. This chain links TRBV7-6 with TRBJ2-3; D is ambiguous. Sequencing was done on a sample of blood. CDR3 coding DNA: TGTGCCAGCAGCCGGGCGACTACAGATACGCAGTATTTT. Translation gives CASSRATTDTQYF.